The 16 T cell receptor beta chains below were found in one sample sequenced in a study of T cell responses to AZD1222 COVID-19 vaccine. Sequencing was performed with immunoSEQ multiplex PCR; in TCRdb, only in-frame clones are kept and a portion is missing. Among 150,000 to 180,000 clones listed, roughly 90% were seen once. The sample here was peripheral blood, taken 28 days after the second AZD1222 dose. These receptors all stem from an adult who received the AZD1222 COVID-19 vaccine.

This clone has just one count. The V call is TRBV14, the J call TRBJ1-1; the D gene is possibly TRBD1 (5 bases). CDR1 SGHDN and CDR2 FVKESK come from the germline V gene. V was clipped by 4 bases and J by 11 bases, with 14 bases between them. This CDR3 has 12 amino acids. Here the CDR3 reads CASSPQGLRAFF. CDR3 coding DNA: TGTGCCAGCAGCCCCCAGGGACTCCGGGCTTTCTTT.

The chain is built from TRBV11-2 and TRBJ1-2; D gene uncertain. The CDR3 loop spans 15 amino acids. Germline CDR1 and CDR2: SGHAT and FQNNGV. The V end was cut by 0 bases, the J end by 3 bases, with 11 bases between. The CDR3 loop is CASSLDRRTDYGYTF. CDR3 nucleotide sequence: TGTGCCAGCAGCTTAGATCGACGGACGGACTATGGCTACACCTTC.

The chain recombines TRBV29-1 with TRBJ1-4; tentatively, D is TRBD1 (5 bases). Germline lookup yields CDR1 SQVTM and CDR2 ANQGSEA. V lost 5 bases and J lost 3, with 10 bases in between. The CDR3 totals 13 residues. CDR3 nucleotide sequence: TGCAGCGTTCATAGGGACCCTAATGAAAAACTGTTTTTT. Translating it yields CSVHRDPNEKLFF.

The genes are TRBV7-2 and TRBJ1-2; unclear D gene. Germline V CDR1 and CDR2: SGHTA, FQGNSA. The length of the CDR3 is 13 residues. Trimming removed 1 base at V and 6 bases at J, with 9 bases between. For the CDR3, the DNA is TGTGCCAGCAGCTTAGGCCGGACCGATGGCTACACCTTC. It is translated as CASSLGRTDGYTF.

V is TRBV3-1 (or the pseudogene TRBV3-2) and J is TRBJ2-1, with a tentative D call TRBD1 (5 bases). The germline V gene encodes CDR1 LGHDT and CDR2 YNNKEL (reference sequence). The ends were cut back, 10 bases at V and 5 bases at J, with 18 bases in the middle. There are 14 residues in the CDR3. Here the CDR3 reads CATGWGGVNNEQFF. In DNA, the CDR3 is TGTGCCACCGGGTGGGGCGGAGTAAACAATGAGCAGTTCTTC.

The rearrangement joins TRBV5-1 to TRBJ1-4; D is unclear. V was trimmed by 4 bases and J by 0 bases, leaving 10 bases between them. The CDR3 covers 15 residues. The germline gives CDR1 SGHRS, CDR2 YFSETQ. The CDR3 spells CASSPTSATNEKLFF. CDR3 bases: TGCGCCAGCAGCCCAACCTCAGCAACTAATGAAAAACTGTTTTTT.

This chain links TRBV15 with TRBJ1-2, with 9 bases matching TRBD1. This CDR3 is built from 16 residues. The germline gives CDR1 LNHNV, CDR2 YYDKDF (reference sequence). V shed 3 bases, J shed 13 bases, and the junction held 18 bases outside the gene matches. CDR3 DNA: TGTGCCACCAGCAGCAAGGTGGGGGACAGGGCTTTCACCCCCACCTTC. It translates to CATSSKVGDRAFTPTF.

This sequence joins TRBV18 and TRBJ1-5; no clear D gene. V lost 3 bases and J lost 4, with 10 bases in between. The germline V gene has CDR1 KGHSH and CDR2 LQKENI. The CDR3 spans 14 residues. The chain's CDR3 is CASSPRVENQPQHF. CDR3 nucleotide sequence: TGTGCCAGCTCACCTCGTGTTGAGAATCAGCCCCAGCATTTT. Looking up the rest from reference TRBV18 and TRBJ1-5 gives the full variable domain: NAGVMQNPRHLVRRRGQEARLRCSPMKGHSHVYWYRQLPEEGLKFMVYLQKENIIDESGMPKERFSAEFPKEGPSILRIQQVVRGDSAAYFCASSPRVENQPQHFGDGTRLSIL.

The CDR3 DNA is TGCGCCAGCAGTCGCCAGATCCGGGACAGGGGGCCCCGAAACTATGGCTACACCTTC. It encodes CASSRQIRDRGPRNYGYTF. V usage is TRBV23-1 and J usage is TRBJ1-2, with TRBD1 identical over 12 bases. TRBV23-1 is an open reading frame whose function is uncertain. The CDR3 spans 19 residues. The trim removed 4 bases at V and 2 bases at J, leaving 14 bases unmatched.

A single count supports this clone. The V and J genes are TRBV3-1 (or the pseudogene TRBV3-2) and TRBJ1-1; 7 bases fit TRBD1. V was pared by 3 bases and J by 10 bases, with 14 bases of the junction left unmatched. Germline values: CDR1 LGHDT, CDR2 YNNKEL (reference sequence). This CDR3 spans 15 amino acids. The CDR3 DNA reads TGTGCCAGCAGCCAGGGACCCAGGGGGTCTGCGCGAGCTTTCTTT. Protein product: CASSQGPRGSARAFF.

The J gene is TRBJ1-3, the V gene TRBV28; 9 bases are shared with TRBD1. The germline V gene has CDR1 MDHEN and CDR2 SYDVKM. V lost 4 bases, J lost 2 bases, and 15 bases stayed unmatched. The CDR3 has 19 residues. CDR3 loop: CASSWGQGPRLSPGNTIYF. CDR3 in DNA: TGTGCCAGCAGTTGGGGACAGGGTCCACGGCTTTCTCCTGGAAACACCATATATTTT.

This sequence joins TRBV2 and TRBJ1-2, with unresolved D. Trimming left V 8 bases short and J 5 bases short, with 9 bases between. Germline V CDR1 and CDR2: SNHLY, FYNNEI. The CDR3 is 11 amino acids. The CDR3 DNA is TGTGCCAGCGGAGATACTTATGGCTACACCTTC. This codes for CASGDTYGYTF.

The J gene is TRBJ1-1, the V gene TRBV6-1; 7 nucleotides align to TRBD1. The trim removed 3 bases at V and 10 bases at J, leaving 11 bases unmatched. The CDR3 spans 14 residues. Germline CDR1 MNHNS, CDR2 SASEGT. The CDR3, as DNA: TGTGCCAGCAGTGAGGGAGGGGGCGCAGAAGTAGCTTTCTTT. Protein product: CASSEGGGAEVAFF.

The chain recombines TRBV21-1 with TRBJ1-3; the D call of TRBD1 is as the table states it, not checked on the DNA. TRBV21-1 is given as a pseudogene. This CDR3 comprises 17 residues. CDR3 loop: CASSKCAGCDSGNTIYF. The CDR3 DNA follows: TGTGCCAGCAGCAAATGTGCAGGGTGCGACTCTGGAAACACCATATATTTT.

This sequence joins TRBV5-1 and TRBJ1-1; D gene uncertain. Germline V gene sequence: CDR1 SGHRS, CDR2 YFSETQ. CDR3 length equals 15 residues. V dropped 3 bases and J dropped 0 bases, with 12 bases sitting between them. CDR3 nucleotides: TGCGCCAGCAGCTCGGGAGATAGCATGAACACTGAAGCTTTCTTT. Its translation is CASSSGDSMNTEAFF. The full variable domain, with the rest looked up from reference TRBV5-1 and TRBJ1-1, is KAGVTQTPRYLIKTRGQQVTLSCSPISGHRSVSWYQQTPGQGLQFLFEYFSETQRNKGNFPGRFSGRQFSNSRSEMNVSTLELGDSALYLCASSSGDSMNTEAFFGQGTRLTVV.

The chain carries TRBV2 and TRBJ1-3; no clear D gene. V lost 5 bases, J lost 3 bases, and 23 bases lay in between. There are 18 residues in the CDR3. Germline values: CDR1 SNHLY, CDR2 FYNNEI. The CDR3 sequence is CASSMTGVLSRLGNTIYF. The DNA of the CDR3 is TGTGCCAGCAGTATGACCGGGGTTCTATCACGCCTTGGAAACACCATATATTTT.